These 8 T cell receptor beta chains were sequenced from one sample in a study of blood T cell repertoires in COVID-19. The method was immunoSEQ multiplex PCR; TCRdb's version includes in-frame clones alone and lacks a portion of them. The data show about 400,000 clones, 80% to 90% seen once. Sequencing was carried out using PBMCs or T cells enriched from blood (not recorded which). Receptor source: a man aged 35 to 55 in a cohort exposed to, infected with or recovered from COVID-19 (not recorded which).

V usage is TRBV9 and J usage is TRBJ2-1; tentative D call: TRBD2 (5 bases). Germline loops: CDR1 SGDLS, CDR2 YYNGEE. Trimming removed 2 bases from V and 5 bases from J, with 20 bases in between. This CDR3 has 17 amino acids. The CDR3 DNA reads as TGTGCCAGCAGCGTTTTCCCAACGTCGGGGTTTAACAATGAGCAGTTCTTC. This gives the protein CASSVFPTSGFNNEQFF.

This rearrangement joins TRBV7-6 to TRBJ2-7; TRBD1 might be the D (5 bases). V was clipped by 5 bases and J by 2 bases, with 10 bases between them. The germline V gene has CDR1 SGHVS and CDR2 FNYEAQ. CDR3 length: 13 residues. The CDR3 spells CASSARQTYEQYF. As DNA, the CDR3 is TGTGCCAGCAGCGCCCGACAGACCTACGAGCAGTACTTC.

This clone has just one count. The chain links TRBV20-1 to TRBJ2-1; tentatively, D is TRBD1 (5 bases). Germline V lookup: CDR1 DFQATT, CDR2 SNEGSKA (reference sequence). The CDR3 consists of 11 residues. Trimming pared 7 bases from V and 8 bases from J, leaving 12 bases between. CDR3 region: CSVKWGYEQFF. The DNA for the CDR3 is TGCAGTGTTAAGTGGGGCTATGAGCAGTTCTTC.

This clone was detected only once. This chain uses TRBV7-9 with TRBJ2-2, with D hard to call. The germline V gene encodes CDR1 SEHNR and CDR2 FQNEAQ (reference sequence). The CDR3 spans 15 residues. V gave up 3 bases and J gave up 0 bases, with 8 bases separating them. The CDR3 region has the DNA TGTGCCAGCAGCTTCAACTCCGCGAACACCGGGGAGCTGTTTTTT. Residues: CASSFNSANTGELFF. The full variable domain, its missing parts supplied by reference TRBV7-9 and TRBJ2-2, is DTGVSQNPRHKITKRGQNVTFRCDPISEHNRLYWYRQTLGQGPEFLTYFQNEAQLEKSRLLSDRFSAERPKGSFSTLEIQRTEQGDSAMYLCASSFNSANTGELFFGEGSRLTVL.

The chain has TRBV27 and TRBJ2-7; D is perhaps TRBD1 (6 bases). Germline V lookup: CDR1 MNHEY, CDR2 SMNVEV (reference sequence). Between the trimmed V and J ends, which lost 6 bases and 0 bases, there was a span of 12 bases. CDR3 length: 14 residues. The CDR3 spells CASRPQGISYEQYF. CDR3 DNA sequence: TGTGCCAGCAGACCACAGGGAATCTCCTACGAGCAGTACTTC.

This chain connects TRBV30 to TRBJ2-5; 9 nucleotides line up with TRBD1. After removal of 3 bases from V and 4 bases from J, the junction contained 6 bases not matched to a gene. Germline lookup yields CDR1 GTSNPN and CDR2 SVGIG (reference sequence). The CDR3 is 14 amino acids. CDR3: CAWSLGTGRETQYF. The CDR3 DNA reads TGTGCCTGGAGCCTCGGGACAGGGCGAGAGACCCAGTACTTC.

This chain uses TRBV4-1 with TRBJ2-3; 7 positions match TRBD1. Per germline, CDR1 MGHRA and CDR2 YSYEKL. The CDR3 consists of 15 residues. V was pared by 0 bases and J by 6 bases, with 6 bases of the junction left unmatched. CDR3 sequence (DNA): TGCGCCAGCAGCCAAGAACGGACAGGTGGGGATACGCAGTATTTT. Its protein product is CASSQERTGGDTQYF.

The CDR3, as DNA: TGCGCCAGCAGCCAGCCGGACAGGGTCTCCTACGAGCAGTACTTC. Its translation: CASSQPDRVSYEQYF. This chain connects TRBV4-1 to TRBJ2-7; 8 bases align to TRBD1. CDR1 is MGHRA and CDR2 is YSYEKL in the germline V gene. The CDR3 runs 15 residues. The trim removed 3 bases at V and 0 bases at J, leaving 4 bases unmatched.